Listed below are T cell receptor beta chains from one sample, sequenced in a study of PD-L1 blockade in urothelial cancer. TCRdb keeps only in-frame clones here, not all; method: immunoSEQ multiplex PCR. This table holds about 82,000 clones, around 90% found once. This sample comprised PBMCs, obtained around atezolizumab (anti-PD-L1) treatment. The receptors come from a woman in her 70s with urothelial cancer. The CDR3 runs from the conserved cysteine through the conserved F or W. A D gene is named only where the DNA matches it firmly. Clone size is given for some rows only: seen once, a few or many times, or a class if the clone is expanded.

J: TRBJ2-1; size: -; V: TRBV30; D: -; DNA: TGTGCCTGGAGTGGAGTGAATGAGCAGTTCTTC; CDR3: CAWSGVNEQFF
J: TRBJ1-1; size: -; V: TRBV5-1; D: -; DNA: TGCGCCAGCAGCTTGATCATGAACACTGAAGCTTTCTTT; CDR3: CASSLIMNTEAFF
J: TRBJ2-1; size: -; V: TRBV9; D: TRBD2; DNA: TGTGCCAGCAGCGCCTTCGGGACTAGCGGGAACAATGAGCAGTTCTTC; CDR3: CASSAFGTSGNNEQFF
J: TRBJ2-3; size: once; V: TRBV6-5; D: TRBD1; DNA: TGTGCCAGCAGTTACCTGGACAGGGCAACAGATACGCAGTATTTT; CDR3: CASSYLDRATDTQYF
J: TRBJ2-7; size: -; V: TRBV5-1; D: TRBD1; DNA: TGCGCCAGCAGCGTCGACAGGGGATCCTACGAGCAGTACTTC; CDR3: CASSVDRGSYEQYF
J: TRBJ2-5; size: -; V: TRBV27; D: -; DNA: TGTGCCAGCAGTTTTTCGGGGTCCCGAGAGACCCAGTACTTC; CDR3: CASSFSGSRETQYF
J: TRBJ1-2; size: -; V: TRBV6-5; D: -; DNA: TGTGCCAGCAGTTTCCCGAGAAGAGGTGGGAGCTATGGCTACACCTTC; CDR3: CASSFPRRGGSYGYTF
J: TRBJ2-7; size: -; V: TRBV9; D: -; DNA: TGTGCCAGCAGCGTAGACGGGACAAACTTTGCCTACGAGCAGTACTTC; CDR3: CASSVDGTNFAYEQYF
J: TRBJ2-2; size: once; V: TRBV5-6; D: -; DNA: TGTGCCAGCAGCTTGATAGGTGGGGGGTACACCGGGGAGCTGTTTTTT; CDR3: CASSLIGGGYTGELFF
J: TRBJ1-5; size: -; V: TRBV30; D: TRBD1; DNA: TGTGCCTGGAGGGACGCGACAGGGTTTGGCAATCAGCCCCAGCATTTT; CDR3: CAWRDATGFGNQPQHF
J: TRBJ2-3; size: -; V: TRBV9; D: TRBD1; DNA: TGTGCCAGCAGCGCCGGTCCAGGGGGAGATACGCAGTATTTT; CDR3: CASSAGPGGDTQYF
J: TRBJ2-2; size: -; V: TRBV5-6; D: -; DNA: TGTGCCAGCAGCTTGCCAGGGACCGGGGAGCTGTTTTTT; CDR3: CASSLPGTGELFF
J: TRBJ2-7; size: few; V: TRBV6-5; D: TRBD1; DNA: TGTGCCAGCAGTTCCCCGGGACAGGGGCACTACGAGCAGTACTTC; CDR3: CASSSPGQGHYEQYF
J: TRBJ1-1; size: -; V: TRBV18; D: -; DNA: TGTGCCAGCTCTCAGGGACAAAACACTGAAGCTTTCTTT; CDR3: CASSQGQNTEAFF
J: TRBJ1-5; size: many; V: TRBV4-1; D: TRBD1; DNA: TGCGCCAGCAGCGCTGACAGGGGTTGGAATCAGCCCCAGCATTTT; CDR3: CASSADRGWNQPQHF
J: TRBJ2-7; size: -; V: TRBV5-6; D: -; DNA: TGTGCCAGCAGCCATTGGGGCGGAGGGGCCAGCTCCTACGAGCAGTACTTC; CDR3: CASSHWGGGASSYEQYF
J: TRBJ2-6; size: -; V: TRBV4-1; D: TRBD1; DNA: TGCGCCAGCACCGACAGGGCTGGGGCCAACGTCCTGACTTTC; CDR3: CASTDRAGANVLTF
J: TRBJ2-5; size: once; V: TRBV29-1; D: -; DNA: TGCAGCACCAACACAGGGTTCGGGTTGGGGACCCAGTACTTC; CDR3: CSTNTGFGLGTQYF
J: TRBJ1-2; size: -; V: TRBV13; D: -; DNA: TGTGCCAGCAGCTTAGGTCGGGATCTGCCGTGGGGCTACACCTTC; CDR3: CASSLGRDLPWGYTF
J: TRBJ2-2; size: -; V: TRBV7-6; D: -; DNA: TGTGCCAGCAGCCGCTACCCCCTGGTCTCGAACACCGGGGAGCTGTTTTTT; CDR3: CASSRYPLVSNTGELFF
J: TRBJ2-2; size: -; V: TRBV11-3; D: -; DNA: TGTGCCAGCAGCTTAGGGTGGCGGGACGGCGGGGAGCTGTTTTTT; CDR3: CASSLGWRDGGELFF
J: TRBJ2-2; size: -; V: TRBV7-2; D: -; DNA: TGTGCCAGCAGCTTCTCGGAGGGCACCGGGGAGCTGTTTTTT; CDR3: CASSFSEGTGELFF
J: TRBJ2-7; size: few; V: TRBV4-1; D: -; DNA: TGCGCCAGCGCCACGTGGGCAGGGTCCTACGAGCAGTACTTC; CDR3: CASATWAGSYEQYF
J: TRBJ2-2; size: -; V: TRBV5-1; D: TRBD2; DNA: TGCGCCAGCAGTCTAGCGGGAGGGATAAACACCGGGGAGCTGTTTTTT; CDR3: CASSLAGGINTGELFF
J: TRBJ2-3; size: -; V: TRBV4-3; D: TRBD2; DNA: TGCGCCAGCAGCCAACTAGCGGGGGGCGCCGCAGATACGCAGTATTTT; CDR3: CASSQLAGGAADTQYF
J: TRBJ2-5; size: once; V: TRBV11-2; D: -; DNA: TGTGCCAGCAGCTTTCGGGGGAGCAAGGGGGAGACCCAGTACTTC; CDR3: CASSFRGSKGETQYF
J: TRBJ1-2; size: -; V: TRBV6-5; D: -; DNA: TGTGCCAGCCATTCTTTTACTAGCGGGGTTGGCTACACCTTC; CDR3: CASHSFTSGVGYTF
J: TRBJ1-1; size: -; V: TRBV12-2; D: -; DNA: TGTGCAAGTCGCACACGGGGGAGGGCTGAAGCTTTCTTT; CDR3: CASRTRGRAEAFF
J: TRBJ1-1; size: -; V: TRBV18; D: TRBD1; DNA: TGTGCCAGCTCACGACAGGGTAACACTGAAGCTTTCTTT; CDR3: CASSRQGNTEAFF
J: TRBJ1-5; size: -; V: TRBV4-1; D: -; DNA: TGCGCCAGCAGCCAAGAGGGCAGGAACAATCAGCCCCAGCATTTT; CDR3: CASSQEGRNNQPQHF
J: TRBJ2-2; size: -; V: TRBV5-6; D: -; DNA: TGTGCCAGCAGCTTTTCTTGGAACACCGGGGAGCTGTTTTTT; CDR3: CASSFSWNTGELFF
J: TRBJ1-2; size: -; V: TRBV4-2; D: -; DNA: TGTGCCAGCAGCCAAGGGTCGGGGGATGGCTACACCTTC; CDR3: CASSQGSGDGYTF
J: TRBJ2-5; size: -; V: TRBV7-8; D: TRBD1; DNA: TGTGCCAGCAGCTTAGTTAGGGGACAGGGGTACCAAGAGACCCAGTACTTC; CDR3: CASSLVRGQGYQETQYF
J: TRBJ1-3; size: few; V: TRBV30; D: TRBD1; DNA: TGTGCCTGGAGACAGGGGTCCGGAAACACCATATATTTT; CDR3: CAWRQGSGNTIYF
J: TRBJ2-3; size: -; V: TRBV28; D: TRBD1; DNA: TGTGCCAGCAGCTATACCGGGACAGGGGGCGAGACTGGCACAGATACGCAGTATTTT; CDR3: CASSYTGTGGETGTDTQYF
J: TRBJ2-3; size: -; V: TRBV5-1; D: TRBD2; DNA: TGCGCCAGCAGCTTGGTTCTGGCGGGAGGGGCGGATACGCAGTATTTT; CDR3: CASSLVLAGGADTQYF
J: TRBJ1-5; size: few; V: TRBV27; D: -; DNA: TGTGCCAGCAGCCCTTGGGCGTCCGTCGGGGAGAGGCAGCCCCAGCATTTT; CDR3: CASSPWASVGERQPQHF
J: TRBJ1-2; size: -; V: TRBV6-1; D: TRBD1; DNA: TGTGCCAGCAGCGTACAGGGGACCCAGCGGGCTGGCTACACCTTC; CDR3: CASSVQGTQRAGYTF
J: TRBJ2-2; size: -; V: TRBV7-9; D: TRBD1; DNA: TGTGCCAGCAGGTCTCCCGGGACAGCGAACACCGGGGAGCTGTTTTTT; CDR3: CASRSPGTANTGELFF
J: TRBJ1-4; size: -; V: TRBV9; D: -; DNA: TGTGCCAGCAGCACCCGGTCGGGGGAAGCTAGGGAAAAACTGTTTTTT; CDR3: CASSTRSGEAREKLFF
J: TRBJ2-5; size: -; V: TRBV7-3; D: TRBD2; DNA: TGTGCCAGCAGCCTAAACGGGGGGGGCATCGGGGAGACCCAGTACTTC; CDR3: CASSLNGGGIGETQYF
J: TRBJ2-1; size: once; V: TRBV27; D: TRBD2; DNA: TGTGCCAGCAGTTCCCGGACTAGCGGGAAGATTGAGCAGTTCTTC; CDR3: CASSSRTSGKIEQFF
J: TRBJ1-3; size: once; V: TRBV6-1; D: TRBD1; DNA: TGTGCCAGCAGTCCCAGGGGGCCTGGAAACACCATATATTTT; CDR3: CASSPRGPGNTIYF
J: TRBJ2-7; size: few; V: TRBV6-6; D: TRBD2; DNA: TGTGCCAGCCGAAGACTAGCGGGAGAATACGAGCAGTACTTC; CDR3: CASRRLAGEYEQYF
J: TRBJ2-2; size: -; V: TRBV9; D: -; DNA: TGTGCCAGCAGCGTAGTAGGGGAATCCGGGGAGCTGTTTTTT; CDR3: CASSVVGESGELFF
J: TRBJ1-4; size: -; V: TRBV10-3; D: -; DNA: TGTGCCATCAGTGAAGGCAGGGGTAATGAAAAACTGTTTTTT; CDR3: CAISEGRGNEKLFF
J: TRBJ1-1; size: -; V: TRBV29-1; D: TRBD1; DNA: TGCAGCGTGGGGACAGGTCCTCCTGAAGCTTTCTTT; CDR3: CSVGTGPPEAFF
J: TRBJ2-3; size: -; V: TRBV10-3; D: TRBD2; DNA: TGTGCCATCAGTCGGGGGGGGTTAGGTGGCACAGATACGCAGTATTTT; CDR3: CAISRGGLGGTDTQYF
J: TRBJ2-7; size: -; V: TRBV21-1; D: -; DNA: TGTGCCAGCGACCGGGACAGCGTTGTCTACGAGCAGTACTTC; CDR3: CASDRDSVVYEQYF
J: TRBJ2-1; size: -; V: TRBV27; D: -; DNA: TGTGCCAGCGGACTGACTGGAAATGAGCAGTTCTTC; CDR3: CASGLTGNEQFF
J: TRBJ1-2; size: once; V: TRBV4-1; D: TRBD1; DNA: TGCGCCAGCAGCCAATATGCGGGACAGGTCTTAGCTAACTATGGCTACACCTTC; CDR3: CASSQYAGQVLANYGYTF
J: TRBJ2-5; size: -; V: TRBV9; D: -; DNA: TGTGCCAGCAGCGTAGCCGGACTTGGGCAAGAGACCCAGTACTTC; CDR3: CASSVAGLGQETQYF
J: TRBJ1-1; size: -; V: TRBV7-6; D: TRBD1; DNA: TGTGCCAGCAGCTTAGGGGCAGGGGGGAACACTGAAGCTTTCTTT; CDR3: CASSLGAGGNTEAFF
J: TRBJ1-6; size: -; V: TRBV7-2; D: TRBD1; DNA: TGTGCCAGCAGCATATACCGGGACAGGGTAGTTCCACCCCTCCACTTT; CDR3: CASSIYRDRVVPPLHF
J: TRBJ2-5; size: -; V: TRBV5-6; D: -; DNA: TGTGCCAGCAGCTTGGCCTTGGACAGTCACCAAGAGACCCAGTACTTC; CDR3: CASSLALDSHQETQYF
J: TRBJ1-1; size: -; V: TRBV9; D: -; DNA: TGTGCCAGCACACCAGGGTTAGGGAACACTGAAGCTTTCTTT; CDR3: CASTPGLGNTEAFF
J: TRBJ2-3; size: -; V: TRBV6-4; D: TRBD2; DNA: TGTGCCAGCAGTTCCGGGACTAGCGGGACAGATACGCAGTATTTT; CDR3: CASSSGTSGTDTQYF
J: TRBJ2-3; size: -; V: TRBV27; D: TRBD1; DNA: TGTGCCAGCGGAGACAGGGCTCTTTCCCTTAGCACAGATACGCAGTATTTT; CDR3: CASGDRALSLSTDTQYF
J: TRBJ2-3; size: -; V: TRBV5-1; D: TRBD2; DNA: TGCGCCAGCAGACGGAGCGGGAGCATTGGAGATACGCAGTATTTT; CDR3: CASRRSGSIGDTQYF